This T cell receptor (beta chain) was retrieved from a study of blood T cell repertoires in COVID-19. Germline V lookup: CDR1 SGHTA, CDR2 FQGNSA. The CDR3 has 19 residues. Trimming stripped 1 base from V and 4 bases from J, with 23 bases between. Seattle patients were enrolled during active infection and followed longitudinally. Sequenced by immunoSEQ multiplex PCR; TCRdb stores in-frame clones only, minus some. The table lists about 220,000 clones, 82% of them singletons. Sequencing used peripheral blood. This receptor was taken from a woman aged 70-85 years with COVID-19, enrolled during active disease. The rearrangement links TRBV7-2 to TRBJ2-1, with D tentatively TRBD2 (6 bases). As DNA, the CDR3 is TGTGCCAGCAGCTTAGGGGGGATGGGCCGCGGGATAGCTTACAATGAGCAGTTCTTC. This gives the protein CASSLGGMGRGIAYNEQFF.